The rows below give T cell receptor beta chains drawn from one sample of a study of T cell repertoires in cytomegalovirus infection. TCRdb recomputed calls from the reads with MiXCR, one row per CDR3 protein. The table includes 750,000 to 950,000 distinct CDR3 sequences, about 29% detected once. What these receptors recognize is not known. The sample was cultured CD8+ T cells from PBMCs, taken from culture after CMV antigen stimulation. These receptors all come from a human donor in good health (CMV status not recorded). Some clones in this sample may be carry-over from other donors' samples. CDR3s include the opening cysteine and the closing phenylalanine or tryptophan. Fields, in order: V gene, D gene, clone size, J gene, CDR3 protein, CDR3 DNA. A D gene is named only where the DNA matches it firmly. Not every row has a clone size; where given, it reads once, few, many or a size class.

TRBV5-4	TRBD1	-	TRBJ1-1	CASNTGGELDTEAFF	TGTGCCAGCAATACAGGGGGCGAGTTGGACACTGAAGCTTTCTTT
TRBV27	-	few	TRBJ1-6	CASSSGRSLYNSPLHF	TGTGCCAGCAGTTCAGGGAGGAGTCTTTATAATTCACCCCTCCACTTT
TRBV29-1	TRBD1	few	TRBJ2-1	CSALGQGTDEQFF	TGCAGCGCCCTAGGACAGGGGACGGATGAGCAGTTCTTC
TRBV9	TRBD1	-	TRBJ1-1	CASSASLTGKAFF	TGTGCCAGCAGCGCGTCGTTGACAGGGAAAGCTTTCTTT
TRBV4-3	-	few	TRBJ1-6	CASSQDVTTHYNSPLHF	TGCGCCAGCAGCCAAGATGTTACGACACATTATAATTCACCCCTCCACTTT
TRBV27	TRBD1	few	TRBJ1-2	CASARGTAGGYTF	TGTGCCAGCGCACGAGGGACAGCAGGCGGCTACACCTTC
TRBV10-3	-	few	TRBJ2-7	CASSGQDYEQYF	TGTGCCAGCTCGGGACAAGACTACGAGCAGTACTTC
TRBV7-9	-	-	TRBJ1-1	CASSLGHVGSTEAFF	TGTGCCAGCAGCTTAGGACATGTAGGGAGTACTGAAGCTTTCTTT
TRBV7-8	TRBD1	few	TRBJ1-6	CASSSRTGGNSPLHF	TGTGCCAGCAGCTCCCGGACAGGGGGTAATTCACCCCTCCACTTT
TRBV7-2	TRBD1	many	TRBJ1-1	CASSAAGIGGDTEAFF	TGTGCCAGCAGCGCGGCCGGGATAGGGGGCGACACTGAAGCTTTCTTT
TRBV23-1	-	-	TRBJ1-3	CASSQSRQGGSGNTIYF	TGCGCCAGCAGTCAATCGCGGCAGGGTGGTTCTGGAAACACCATATATTTT
TRBV25-1	-	many	TRBJ2-1	CASGDGTVRVYEQFF	TGTGCCAGCGGGGACGGGACCGTAAGAGTGTATGAGCAGTTCTTC
TRBV9	-	-	TRBJ2-1	CASSGLNNEQFF	TGTGCCAGCAGCGGATTAAACAATGAGCAGTTCTTC
TRBV18	-	-	TRBJ2-7	CASSPPKSGVGREQYF	TGTGCCAGCTCACCACCGAAGTCAGGGGTAGGGAGGGAGCAGTACTTC
TRBV4-1	-	-	TRBJ2-3	CASSQAGGDRTQYF	TGCGCCAGCAGCCAAGCCGGAGGGGACCGTACGCAGTATTTT
TRBV4-2	-	few	TRBJ2-2	CASSQDLLIQGTGELFF	TGTGCCAGCAGCCAAGATCTGCTAATCCAAGGCACCGGGGAGCTGTTTTTT
TRBV6-1	-	many	TRBJ2-2	CASSEDPGGELFF	TGTGCCAGCAGTGAAGACCCAGGGGGGGAGCTGTTTTTT
TRBV7-6	-	-	TRBJ2-3	CASSPGGRFTDTQYF	TGTGCTAGCAGCCCGGGGGGCAGGTTCACAGATACGCAGTATTTT
TRBV7-9	TRBD1	many	TRBJ1-1	CASSFTRDRGLGNTEAFF	TGTGCCAGCAGCTTTACCCGGGACAGGGGTTTGGGGAACACTGAAGCTTTCTTT
TRBV6-5	-	-	TRBJ1-6	CASSPHYNSPLHF	TGTGCCAGCAGTCCACACTATAATTCACCCCTCCACTTT
TRBV5-6	-	few	TRBJ1-1	CASSSDRFPAFF	TGTGCCAGCAGCTCCGACAGATTCCCAGCTTTCTTT
TRBV7-3	-	-	TRBJ2-2	CASSPKPTGMANTGELFF	TGTGCCAGCAGCCCGAAACCCACAGGGATGGCGAACACCGGGGAGCTGTTTTTT
TRBV4-2	TRBD1	-	TRBJ2-7	CASSPRQGREQYF	TGTGCCAGCAGCCCGAGACAGGGACGCGAGCAGTACTTC
TRBV27	TRBD2	-	TRBJ2-3	CASSLSGGWADTQYF	TGTGCCAGCAGTTTAAGCGGGGGGTGGGCAGATACGCAGTATTTT
TRBV7-3	TRBD1	few	TRBJ2-7	CASSPRQGSPLEQYF	TGTGCCAGCAGCCCTAGACAGGGAAGCCCCCTCGAGCAGTACTTC
TRBV27	-	-	TRBJ1-5	CASSLYPAINQPQHF	TGTGCCAGCAGTTTATACCCCGCGATCAATCAGCCCCAGCATTTT
TRBV7-6	TRBD1	many	TRBJ2-5	CASSSGTAYQETQYF	TGTGCCAGCAGCTCCGGGACAGCGTACCAAGAGACCCAGTACTTC
TRBV4-1	-	-	TRBJ2-3	CASSHSGSPTDTQYF	TGCGCCAGCAGCCATTCGGGGAGTCCCACAGATACGCAGTATTTT
TRBV12-3/TRBV12-4	-	few	TRBJ1-4	CASSFIVARRNDEKLFF	TGTGCCAGCAGCTTTATTGTTGCACGGCGGAATGACGAAAAACTGTTTTTT
TRBV6-4	TRBD2	-	TRBJ2-1	CASSEERGGLNEQFF	TGTGCCAGCAGTGAGGAGCGGGGGGGCCTCAATGAGCAGTTCTTC
TRBV13	TRBD1	many	TRBJ1-3	CASSFGTAPSGNTIYF	TGTGCCAGCAGCTTCGGGACAGCACCCTCTGGAAACACCATATATTTT
TRBV6-8	TRBD1	-	TRBJ2-3	CASSMDRALADTQYF	TGTGCCAGCAGTATGGACAGGGCCCTCGCGGATACGCAGTATTTT
TRBV9	-	-	TRBJ2-3	CASKGNANTQYF	TGTGCCAGCAAAGGGAACGCGAATACGCAGTATTTT